These 18 T cell receptor beta chains were all obtained from the same sample, sequenced in a study of CD8+ T cells in alopecia areata. Extraction of RNA preceded its reverse transcription into cDNA, which served as the sequencing template. Measured with immunoSEQ multiplex PCR; TCRdb has only the in-frame clones, and not every one. The data contain about 160,000 clones, over 70% of them singletons. The sequences come from CD8+ T cells sorted from blood, collected at week 0. These receptors all come from a human donor with alopecia areata.

The chain carries TRBV6-4 and TRBJ2-1; 9 bases match TRBD1. This CDR3 spans 14 amino acids. Unmatched junction bases numbered 2, after V lost 4 bases and J lost 4 bases. Germline V gene lookup returns CDR1 MRHNA and CDR2 SNTAGT. CDR3 sequence (DNA): TGTGCCAGCAGTGCCGGGACAGGGTACAATGAGCAGTTCTTC. As protein: CASSAGTGYNEQFF.

V is TRBV27 and J is TRBJ2-7, with unresolved D. V was cut by 2 bases and J by 3 bases, with 5 bases left in between. Per germline, CDR1 MNHEY and CDR2 SMNVEV (reference sequence). The CDR3 totals 12 residues. Written as DNA, the CDR3 is TGTGCCAGCAGTTTAGGAAACTACGAGCAGTACTTC. Translated, it gives CASSLGNYEQYF.

This sequence joins TRBV7-8 and TRBJ2-1, with D perhaps matching TRBD1 (6 bases). V dropped 1 base and J dropped 7 bases, with 11 bases sitting between them. This CDR3 spans 14 amino acids. The germline V gene has CDR1 SGHVS and CDR2 FQNEAQ. CDR3 coding DNA: TGTGCCAGCAGCTTAGGGGTGGGGGCAAATGAGCAGTTCTTC. Translated, it gives CASSLGVGANEQFF.

V usage is TRBV7-6 and J usage is TRBJ2-7; 8 nucleotides match TRBD2. The germline CDR1 and CDR2 sequences are SGHVS and FNYEAQ. V was clipped by 4 bases and J by 6 bases; unmatched bases: 14. CDR3 length: 16 residues. The CDR3 region is CASSSFSGRPISEQYF. Written as DNA, the CDR3 is TGTGCCAGCAGCTCTTTCAGCGGGAGACCAATCTCCGAGCAGTACTTC.

The rearrangement joins TRBV7-2 to TRBJ2-7; 7 bases line up with TRBD2. V trimming: 6 bases; J trimming: 0 bases; junction bases outside the gene matches: 5. Germline values: CDR1 SGHTA, CDR2 FQGNSA. This CDR3 spans 14 amino acids. CDR3 sequence: CASSPSGASYEQYF. The CDR3 DNA reads as TGTGCCAGCAGTCCCAGCGGGGCCTCCTACGAGCAGTACTTC.

DNA for the CDR3: TGTGCCAGCAGATCCACAGGGTCCTGGGAGCCCCTCCACTTT. The encoded protein is CASRSTGSWEPLHF. The chain recombines TRBV7-9 with TRBJ1-6; D possibly corresponds to TRBD1 (6 bases). V was trimmed by 6 bases and J by 13 bases, leaving 19 bases between them. The germline V gene has CDR1 SEHNR and CDR2 FQNEAQ (reference sequence). There are 14 residues in the CDR3.

This chain links TRBV5-1 with TRBJ1-1; tentative D call: TRBD1 (5 bases). Trimming shortened V by 4 bases and J by 0 bases, and 16 bases separated the two germline ends. This CDR3 comprises 16 residues. Germline CDR1 is SGHRS and CDR2 is YFSETQ. CDR3 loop: CASSISSQGMNTEAFF. The CDR3 bases are TGCGCCAGCAGCATATCCTCGCAGGGCATGAACACTGAAGCTTTCTTT.

This clone was detected a few times. This chain joins TRBV7-9 and TRBJ1-1, with D unclear. With 3 bases removed from V and 8 bases from J, the gap between germline ends came to 13 bases. The germline gives CDR1 SEHNR, CDR2 FQNEAQ (reference sequence). The CDR3 runs to 13 residues. The CDR3 sequence: CASSFESVREAFF. The CDR3 DNA reads as TGTGCCAGCAGCTTCGAGTCGGTAAGGGAAGCTTTCTTT.

The chain recombines TRBV30 with TRBJ2-6; tentatively, D is TRBD2 (6 bases). V was trimmed by 2 bases and J by 3 bases, leaving 23 bases between them. This CDR3 is built from 19 residues. Germline V gene lookup returns CDR1 GTSNPN and CDR2 SVGIG (reference sequence). For the CDR3, the DNA is TGTGCCTGGAGTTCAAAGCGCCGGGAGCCCCTCTATGGGGCCAACGTCCTGACTTTC. Protein: CAWSSKRREPLYGANVLTF.

The chain joins TRBV13 to TRBJ1-2; 8 nucleotides match TRBD1. Trimming cost V 2 bases and J 2 bases; bases outside gene matches: 4. The CDR3 spans 15 residues. Germline lookup yields CDR1 PRHDT and CDR2 FYEKMQ (reference sequence). CDR3 coding DNA: TGTGCCAGCAGCTTATCGACAGGGGTAAACTATGGCTACACCTTC. As protein: CASSLSTGVNYGYTF.

This clone was counted between two and nine times. The gene calls are TRBV7-9 and TRBJ2-5; 10 bases are a match to TRBD1. The trim removed 5 bases at V and 2 bases at J, leaving 8 bases unmatched. This CDR3 comprises 16 residues. Germline V gene sequence: CDR1 SEHNR, CDR2 FQNEAQ (reference sequence). The CDR3 sequence: CASSLRDRGPQETQYF. The CDR3, as DNA: TGTGCCAGCAGCCTCCGGGACAGGGGCCCGCAAGAGACCCAGTACTTC.

The chain recombines TRBV30 with TRBJ1-1; 10 bases line up with TRBD1. The trim removed 5 bases at V and 5 bases at J, leaving 2 bases unmatched. The germline V gene encodes CDR1 GTSNPN and CDR2 SVGIG (reference sequence). CDR3 length equals 12 residues. The CDR3 DNA reads TGTGCCTGGGGGACAGGGGTGACTGAAGCTTTCTTT. Its translation is CAWGTGVTEAFF.

The count of this clone is one. The rearrangement joins TRBV5-1 to TRBJ2-1; TRBD2 aligns across 10 bases. Germline CDR1 is SGHRS and CDR2 is YFSETQ. The CDR3 consists of 17 residues. Trimming removed 0 bases from V and 0 bases from J; junction bases left unmatched: 3. The DNA of the CDR3 is TGCGCCAGCAGCTTGGGCGCTAGCGGGAGCTCCTACAATGAGCAGTTCTTC. Protein product: CASSLGASGSSYNEQFF.

The V and J genes are TRBV5-5 and TRBJ1-4; weak D call: TRBD1 (5 bases). V lost 4 bases to trimming and J lost 7 bases, with 14 bases between them. The CDR3 runs to 14 residues. Germline lookup yields CDR1 SGHKS and CDR2 YYEKEE (reference sequence). This chain's CDR3 is CASSPEDGGEKLFF. In DNA form, the CDR3 reads TGTGCCAGCAGCCCGGAGGACGGGGGTGAAAAACTGTTTTTT.

Here the CDR3 reads CASSLAAISYNEQFF. CDR3 nucleotides: TGTGCCAGCAGTTTAGCGGCCATCTCCTACAATGAGCAGTTCTTC. This rearrangement joins TRBV25-1 to TRBJ2-1, with D possibly matching TRBD2 (6 bases). There are 15 residues in the CDR3. The V and J ends lost 5 bases and 0 bases respectively, with 11 bases between them. Germline V lookup: CDR1 MGHDK, CDR2 SYGVNS. Using reference TRBV25-1 and TRBJ2-1 for the parts outside the CDR3, the full variable domain is EADIYQTPRYLVIGTGKKITLECSQTMGHDKMYWYQQDPGMELHLIHYSYGVNSTEKGDLSSESTVSRIRTEHFPLTLESARPSHTSQYLCASSLAAISYNEQFFGPGTRLTVL.

The V call is TRBV9, the J call TRBJ2-1, with 7 bases fitting TRBD2. After removal of 2 bases from V and 3 bases from J, the junction contained 2 bases not matched to a gene. This CDR3 has 14 amino acids. Germline V gives CDR1 SGDLS, CDR2 YYNGEE. CDR3 nucleotide sequence: TGTGCCAGCAGCGTCTGGGGGGGCTACAATGAGCAGTTCTTC. Protein: CASSVWGGYNEQFF.

CDR3 DNA: TGTGCCAGCAGCCTAGGGTACGAGCAGTACTTC. Protein sequence: CASSLGYEQYF. The chain is built from TRBV5-5 and TRBJ2-7; D ambiguous. Looked up from germline, CDR1 is SGHKS and CDR2 is YYEKEE (reference sequence). CDR3 size: 11 residues. V was trimmed by 4 bases and J by 4 bases, leaving 6 bases between them.

The rearrangement links TRBV15 to TRBJ2-1, with D possibly TRBD1 on 6 matching bases. In germline, CDR1 is LNHNV, CDR2 YYDKDF (reference sequence). V shed 7 bases and J shed 6 bases, with 10 bases lying between them. The CDR3 runs 12 residues. The CDR3 nucleotides read TGTGCCACCACAAAAGGGGGCAATGAGCAGTTCTTC. Amino acid sequence: CATTKGGNEQFF.